This T cell receptor beta chain is drawn from a study of T cell responses to AZD1222 COVID-19 vaccine. Data came from immunoSEQ multiplex PCR; TCRdb stores just in-frame clones and leaves some out. The profile shows some 150,000 clones, approximately 94% of them singletons. This CDR3 has 14 amino acids. Trimming pared 8 bases from V and 3 bases from J, leaving 11 bases between. Germline V gives CDR1 SNHLY, CDR2 FYNNEI. A word on this clone: Its antigen is unidentified.

Study-level results: Close to half of spike-specific TCRs reportedly recognize unmutated variant regions.

This chain connects TRBV2 to TRBJ1-6; D not certain. The sample was peripheral blood, taken on day 0 of AZD1222 vaccination. This TCR came from an adult in good health. The CDR3: CASHLGSYNSPLHF. Here the CDR3 DNA reads TGTGCCAGCCACCTAGGCAGCTATAATTCACCCCTCCACTTT. Full variable domain (remainder filled in from reference TRBV2 and TRBJ1-6): EPEVTQTPSHQVTQMGQEVILRCVPISNHLYFYWYRQILGQKVEFLVSFYNNEISEKSEIFDDQFSVERPDGSNFTLKIRSTKLEDSAMYFCASHLGSYNSPLHFGNGTRLTVT.